In its sample, the clone carrying this T cell receptor beta chain was seen a few times. The antigen is unknown. The source of the sample is a study of T-cell memory formation after mild COVID-19. Whole-study context: TCR clusters showed largely donor specificity.

From the 5' RACE reads, TCRdb called clonotypes with MiXCR, one entry per CDR3 protein. The sample consists of 300,000 or so distinct CDR3 sequences, about 15% of them appearing once. Findings and caveats of the study: Clones shrinking between day 15 and 85 showed a balanced CD4/CD8 split, and those that grew later tilted toward CD4+. There was no confirmation that second-wave clones peaking on day 37 were SARS-CoV-2 specific. Clones which contracted sat mainly in CM and EM if CD4+, and in EMRA if CD8+.

V trimming: 3 bases; J trimming: 4 bases; junction bases outside the gene matches: 17. Germline values: CDR1 ENHRY, CDR2 SYGVKD. This CDR3 has 19 residues. The sequence derives from a man aged 18 to 29 who had mild COVID-19 (a few samples of this study predate the infection). Cell type and time point are not known. Sequenced sample: PBMCs or a T cell subset sorted from them (not recorded which). V usage is TRBV10-3 and J usage is TRBJ2-5; 10 bases are a match to TRBD2. As DNA, the CDR3 is TGTGCCATCAGTGACTTAGTCGGGGCTAGCGGGGGTGGCAGAGAGACCCAGTACTTC. It is translated as CAISDLVGASGGGRETQYF.